This is a list of T cell receptor beta chains from one sample in a study of T cells in Graves' hyperthyroidism and ophthalmopathy. TCRdb called the multiplex PCR reads again in MiXCR, with one record for every CDR3 protein. Here the sample spans some 490,000 distinct CDR3 sequences, less than 25% being singletons. Specimen: blood. The receptor set was obtained from a woman between 65 and 79 years old with Graves' ophthalmopathy. Both conserved end residues are part of each CDR3. D genes are given only for firm matches. A clone size is listed for some rows: how often the clone was seen (once, few, many), or a class if it is expanded.

v_call,clone_size,j_call,d_call,cdr3_aa,cdr3_nt
TRBV5-1,few,TRBJ2-1,NA,CASSSTGTTFRDEQFF,TGCGCCAGCAGCTCCACAGGGACTACCTTTCGGGATGAGCAGTTCTTC
TRBV9,NA,TRBJ2-7,TRBD2,CASSGLAGGPREQYF,TGTGCCAGCAGCGGACTAGCGGGAGGGCCTCGGGAGCAGTACTTC
TRBV7-8,many,TRBJ1-1,NA,CASSLYGGNTEAFF,TGTGCCAGCAGCTTATATGGGGGGAACACTGAAGCTTTCTTT
TRBV10-3,many,TRBJ2-5,NA,CAISELETQYF,TGTGCCATCAGTGAATTGGAGACCCAGTACTTC
TRBV3-1,NA,TRBJ1-2,NA,CASSQDAGRYYGYTF,TGTGCCAGCAGCCAAGACGCGGGCCGGTACTATGGCTACACCTTC
TRBV2,many,TRBJ1-5,NA,CASSTSNQPQHF,TGTGCCAGCTCGACCAGCAATCAGCCCCAGCATTTT
TRBV12-5,NA,TRBJ1-2,TRBD1,CASGPGTALNYGYTF,TGTGCTAGTGGACCCGGGACAGCCCTGAACTATGGCTACACCTTC
TRBV6-1,NA,TRBJ1-2,TRBD1,CASSASGQGLYGYTF,TGTGCCAGCAGCGCTTCGGGACAGGGCCTCTATGGCTACACCTTC
TRBV9,NA,TRBJ1-4,NA,CASSARLTDTNEKLFF,TGTGCCAGCAGCGCGCGCTTAACCGACACTAATGAAAAACTGTTTTTT
TRBV19,few,TRBJ2-1,TRBD2,CASSISSLQWTSGGYNEQFF,TGTGCCAGTAGTATTTCGTCTTTACAATGGACTAGCGGGGGTTACAATGAGCAGTTCTTC
TRBV12-5,NA,TRBJ1-1,TRBD1,CASGLGTGNFNTEAFF,TGTGCTAGTGGTTTGGGGACAGGTAACTTCAACACTGAAGCTTTCTTT
TRBV6-6,NA,TRBJ2-1,NA,CASSYSQRISYNEQFF,TGTGCCAGCAGTTACTCGCAGCGGATATCCTACAATGAGCAGTTCTTC
TRBV18,many,TRBJ1-1,NA,CASSPQGPTEAFF,TGTGCCAGCTCACCACAGGGCCCCACTGAAGCTTTCTTT
TRBV7-9,many,TRBJ2-7,NA,CASSLAQIGEQYF,TGTGCCAGCAGCTTAGCACAGATAGGGGAGCAGTACTTC
TRBV2,few,TRBJ1-3,NA,CASSGVGPRTGTQKSSGNTIYF,TGTGCCAGCAGTGGGGTCGGTCCGCGGACTGGAACACAAAAGAGCTCTGGAAACACCATATATTTT
TRBV12-3/TRBV12-4,few,TRBJ1-3,TRBD1,CASTPTGGWSGNTIYF,TGTGCCAGCACCCCGACAGGGGGCTGGTCTGGAAACACCATATATTTT
TRBV4-3,few,TRBJ1-1,NA,CASSQDSQAVIRTEAFF,TGCGCCAGCAGCCAAGATTCACAGGCGGTGATTCGGACTGAAGCTTTCTTT
TRBV7-2,many,TRBJ2-1,TRBD2,CASSLAGLAVNEQFF,TGTGCCAGCAGCTTAGCGGGGCTAGCGGTTAATGAGCAGTTCTTC
TRBV7-2,many,TRBJ2-5,NA,CASSLAGVRETQYF,TGTGCCAGCAGCTTAGCGGGAGTTAGGGAGACCCAGTACTTC
TRBV20-1,few,TRBJ1-1,NA,CSAPRTVEAFF,TGCAGTGCCCCCAGGACTGTTGAAGCTTTCTTT
TRBV11-2,NA,TRBJ2-7,TRBD1,CASSLLNRGLYEQYF,TGTGCCAGCAGCTTATTAAACAGGGGGCTATACGAGCAGTACTTC
TRBV6-5,NA,TRBJ1-4,NA,CASSYQTGDEKLFF,TGTGCCAGCAGTTACCAAACGGGGGACGAAAAACTGTTTTTT
TRBV3-1,many,TRBJ2-1,NA,CASSPPGDNEQFF,TGTGCCAGCAGCCCTCCAGGCGACAATGAGCAGTTCTTC
TRBV7-2,few,TRBJ1-6,NA,CASSLGPTVSPLHF,TGTGCCAGCAGCTTAGGACCGACGGTCTCACCCCTCCACTTT
TRBV5-1,few,TRBJ2-2,NA,CASSLLVGVGTGELFF,TGCGCCAGCAGCTTGTTGGTGGGAGTCGGCACCGGGGAGCTGTTTTTT
TRBV28,many,TRBJ1-1,NA,CASSQNFGGLATEAFF,TGTGCCAGCAGTCAGAACTTCGGGGGGCTGGCCACTGAAGCTTTCTTT
TRBV29-1,few,TRBJ1-1,NA,CSVLRVYEAFF,TGCAGCGTTTTAAGAGTATATGAAGCTTTCTTT
TRBV20-1,NA,TRBJ2-1,TRBD2,CSATSLAGNYNEQFF,TGCAGTGCTACAAGCCTAGCGGGTAACTACAATGAGCAGTTCTTC
TRBV7-9,few,TRBJ1-2,TRBD1,CASSLWLGQEGGYTF,TGTGCCAGCAGCTTATGGCTTGGACAGGAGGGGGGCTACACCTTC
TRBV18,few,TRBJ2-2,NA,CASSPMSDGELFF,TGTGCCAGCTCACCAATGAGCGACGGGGAGCTGTTTTTT
TRBV4-3,NA,TRBJ2-1,NA,CASSQVLGGNEQFF,TGCGCCAGCAGCCAAGTCCTTGGGGGGAATGAGCAGTTCTTC
TRBV20-1,NA,TRBJ1-6,TRBD1,CSASRSTGTGALNSPLHF,TGCAGTGCTAGTCGCTCAACCGGGACAGGGGCCCTGAATTCACCCCTCCACTTT
TRBV6-1,NA,TRBJ1-6,TRBD1,CASSARTGPDNSPLHF,TGTGCCAGCAGTGCGCGGACAGGTCCTGATAATTCACCCCTCCACTTT
TRBV18,few,TRBJ2-3,NA,CASSRNSPSTDTQYF,TGTGCCAGCTCACGGAATTCACCCAGCACAGATACGCAGTATTTT
TRBV19,few,TRBJ2-4,NA,CASSAGLPGATKNIQYF,TGTGCCAGTAGTGCGGGTTTACCGGGGGCGACCAAAAACATTCAGTACTTC
TRBV20-1,NA,TRBJ2-7,NA,CSAPREYEQYF,TGCAGTGCTCCCAGGGAGTACGAGCAGTACTTC
TRBV12-3/TRBV12-4,many,TRBJ2-7,NA,CASTTGYEQYF,TGTGCCAGCACCACAGGGTACGAGCAGTACTTC
TRBV30,few,TRBJ2-3,NA,CAWSQGNTQYF,TGTGCCTGGAGTCAGGGTAATACGCAGTATTTT
TRBV2,many,TRBJ2-3,TRBD1,CASRGQGGYADTQYF,TGTGCCAGCAGAGGACAGGGGGGTTACGCAGATACGCAGTATTTT
TRBV12-3/TRBV12-4,many,TRBJ2-7,NA,CASSGIGAMGPRIYEQYF,TGTGCCAGCAGTGGGATAGGGGCGATGGGGCCAAGGATCTACGAGCAGTACTTC
TRBV9,few,TRBJ1-5,NA,CASSVGPGRQPQHF,TGTGCCAGCAGCGTAGGTCCAGGCAGGCAGCCCCAGCATTTT
TRBV7-7,few,TRBJ2-5,NA,CASSLRRGYQETQYF,TGTGCTAGCAGCTTGAGACGGGGGTACCAAGAGACCCAGTACTTC
TRBV7-2,NA,TRBJ1-3,NA,CASSLEGSGGNTIYF,TGTGCCAGCAGCTTAGAAGGGAGCGGGGGAAACACCATATATTTT
TRBV29-1,once,TRBJ1-2,NA,CSVGGGPSEFNYGYTF,TGCAGCGTGGGGGGGGGTCCATCTGAATTCAACTATGGCTACACCTTC
TRBV20-1,NA,TRBJ1-1,TRBD1,CSAPRTGGLTEAFF,TGCAGTGCTCCCAGGACAGGGGGTTTAACTGAAGCTTTCTTT
TRBV11-2,NA,TRBJ2-5,TRBD1,CASSQGTGTETQYF,TGTGCCAGCAGCCAAGGGACAGGGACGGAGACCCAGTACTTC